The rows below give T cell receptor beta chains drawn from one sample of a study of cytomegalovirus exposure and HLA in healthy donors. The repertoire was sequenced with immunoSEQ multiplex PCR; TCRdb's copy has only in-frame clones and lacks some. The table includes around 130,000 clones, approximately 68% detected once. The source material was PBMCs. Receptor source: a man aged 25-45 years in good health and CMV-seropositive. The CDR3 runs from the conserved cysteine through the conserved F or W. D genes are given only for firm matches. Expanded clones get a size class; other rows say once, few or many, or leave the size out.

len	v_gene	abundance	d_gene	j_gene	CDR3aa	CDR3nt
15	TRBV19	.	.	TRBJ1-2	CASSIGKGEIYGYTF	TGTGCCAGTAGTATAGGGAAAGGAGAGATCTATGGCTACACCTTC
13	TRBV11-1	.	TRBD1	TRBJ1-2	CASSRGTAYGYTF	TGTGCCAGCAGCCGTGGGACAGCCTATGGCTACACCTTC
13	TRBV11-2	.	.	TRBJ2-3	CASSLEGRDTQYF	TGTGCCAGCAGCTTGGAGGGGCGGGATACGCAGTATTTT
14	TRBV6-5	few	TRBD1	TRBJ1-4	CASSTTGGNEKLFF	TGTGCCAGCAGTACGACAGGGGGGAATGAAAAACTGTTTTTT
14	TRBV2	.	TRBD1	TRBJ1-4	CASRPQGAGEKLFF	TGTGCCAGCAGGCCACAGGGGGCTGGGGAAAAACTGTTTTTT
16	TRBV5-1	.	TRBD1	TRBJ1-3	CASSLAPTGGGNTIYF	TGCGCCAGCAGCTTGGCGCCGACAGGGGGAGGAAACACCATATATTTT
14	TRBV10-1	.	TRBD2	TRBJ2-1	CASSGPAGALGQFF	TGCGCCAGCAGTGGCCCAGCGGGAGCTTTGGGGCAGTTCTTC
13	TRBV5-4	.	TRBD1	TRBJ1-2	CASSLTGDYGYTF	TGTGCCAGCAGCCTGACAGGGGACTATGGCTACACCTTC
17	TRBV4-2	.	TRBD2	TRBJ2-1	CASSQVGAGADISEQFF	TGTGCCAGCAGCCAAGTGGGAGCGGGAGCAGATATTAGTGAGCAGTTCTTC
12	TRBV30	once	.	TRBJ2-2	CAWSVLSGELFF	TGTGCCTGGAGTGTCTTATCCGGGGAGCTGTTTTTT
12	TRBV7-9	once	.	TRBJ2-7	CASSYGTHEQYF	TGTGCCAGCAGTTATGGGACACACGAGCAGTACTTC
16	TRBV30	.	TRBD2	TRBJ2-3	CAWSDGLAGVGDTQYF	TGTGCCTGGAGCGACGGACTAGCGGGAGTTGGTGATACGCAGTATTTT
16	TRBV11-2	few	.	TRBJ1-1	CASSLSFRQGNTEAFF	TGTGCCAGCAGCTTATCTTTCCGGCAGGGTAACACTGAAGCTTTCTTT
13	TRBV7-9	.	.	TRBJ2-2	CASSSRASGELFF	TGTGCCAGCAGCAGCAGGGCTAGCGGGGAGCTGTTTTTT
18	TRBV10-3	.	.	TRBJ2-7	CAISESPGTGVGDYEQYF	TGCGCCATCAGTGAGTCCCCCGGTACGGGAGTTGGGGACTACGAGCAGTACTTC
12	TRBV2	few	TRBD1	TRBJ2-7	CASKTGTYEQYF	TGTGCCAGTAAGACAGGGACCTACGAGCAGTACTTC
13	TRBV29-1	.	.	TRBJ2-3	CSVERSSTDTQYF	TGCAGCGTGGAGCGGTCTAGCACAGATACGCAGTATTTT
16	TRBV5-1	.	TRBD2	TRBJ2-1	CASSSTASSGYNEQFF	TGCGCCAGCAGCTCGACGGCTTCTAGCGGGTACAATGAGCAGTTCTTC
17	TRBV5-4	.	TRBD2	TRBJ2-3	CASRLTSGRAFRDTQYF	TGTGCCAGCAGACTTACTAGCGGGAGGGCGTTTCGGGATACGCAGTATTTT
16	TRBV5-1	.	TRBD1	TRBJ2-3	CASSLVRDRGTDTQYF	TGCGCCAGCAGCTTGGTCCGGGACAGGGGAACAGATACGCAGTATTTT
16	TRBV5-1	few	.	TRBJ2-3	CASSFEPGFSTDTQYF	TGCGCCAGCAGCTTTGAACCGGGATTTTCAACAGATACGCAGTATTTT
12	TRBV7-9	.	.	TRBJ1-4	CASSQAGEKLFF	TGTGCCAGCAGCCAAGCGGGTGAAAAACTGTTTTTT
11	TRBV10-3	.	.	TRBJ2-3	CAITVGDTQYF	TGTGCCATCACGGTTGGAGATACGCAGTATTTT
14	TRBV5-4	.	.	TRBJ1-2	CASSLDGGYYGYTF	TGTGCCAGCAGCTTGGATGGGGGGTACTATGGCTACACCTTC
14	TRBV15	.	TRBD2	TRBJ2-5	CATSRVAGAGEQYF	TGTGCCACCAGCAGAGTAGCGGGAGCTGGAGAGCAGTACTTC
16	TRBV5-4	.	TRBD2	TRBJ2-7	CASSLNFASGRYEQYF	TGTGCCAGCAGCTTGAATTTCGCTAGCGGGAGATACGAGCAGTACTTC
17	TRBV19	.	TRBD1	TRBJ2-2	CASSSTGQGPNTGELFF	TGTGCCAGTAGTAGCACGGGACAGGGCCCGAACACCGGGGAGCTGTTTTTT
15	TRBV15	.	TRBD1	TRBJ2-1	CATSTWDRGSDEQFF	TGTGCCACCAGCACTTGGGACAGGGGGTCCGATGAGCAGTTCTTC
14	TRBV5-1	.	TRBD2	TRBJ2-7	CASSSSGTSYEQYF	TGCGCCAGCAGCTCGTCCGGGACTAGCTACGAGCAGTACTTC
13	TRBV28	.	TRBD2	TRBJ2-1	CASSRGGWNEQFF	TGTGCCAGCAGTCGGGGGGGTTGGAATGAGCAGTTCTTC
15	TRBV27	few	.	TRBJ2-2	CASSMTGLNTGELFF	TGTGCCAGCAGTATGACAGGCCTGAACACCGGGGAGCTGTTTTTT
17	TRBV5-1	few	TRBD1	TRBJ1-3	CASSLYADRISGNTIYF	TGCGCCAGCAGCTTATATGCGGACAGGATCTCTGGAAACACCATATATTTT
13	TRBV10-3	few	TRBD2	TRBJ2-1	CAISSGEYNEQFF	TGTGCCATCTCTAGCGGGGAGTACAATGAGCAGTTCTTC
13	TRBV6-5	.	.	TRBJ1-1	CASSYGATTEAFF	TGTGCCAGCAGTTACGGGGCAACCACTGAAGCTTTCTTT
14	TRBV7-9	.	TRBD1	TRBJ1-4	CASSSGTGGEKLFF	TGTGCCAGCAGCTCCGGGACAGGGGGCGAAAAACTGTTTTTT
13	TRBV5-1	.	.	TRBJ1-1	CASTDRVNTEAFF	TGCGCCAGCACAGACAGAGTGAACACTGAAGCTTTCTTT
15	TRBV5-5	few	TRBD1	TRBJ2-5	CASSLNWDRQETQYF	TGTGCCAGCAGCTTGAACTGGGACAGGCAAGAGACCCAGTACTTC
15	TRBV12-5	.	.	TRBJ1-3	CASGRDVFSGNTIYF	TGTGCTAGTGGGCGGGACGTCTTCTCTGGAAACACCATATATTTT
17	TRBV11-1	.	TRBD2	TRBJ2-1	CASSLVGLVGLANEQFF	TGTGCCAGCAGCTTAGTTGGACTAGTAGGCCTTGCGAATGAGCAGTTCTTC
16	TRBV4-3	.	TRBD2	TRBJ2-3	CASSQASGRYQDTQYF	TGCGCCAGCAGCCAAGCTAGCGGGAGGTATCAAGATACGCAGTATTTT
15	TRBV9	once	.	TRBJ2-2	CASSVVQGNTGELFF	TGTGCCAGCAGCGTAGTACAGGGGAACACCGGGGAGCTGTTTTTT
14	TRBV27	.	.	TRBJ2-7	CASSFSGVRYEQYF	TGTGCCAGCAGTTTCTCAGGGGTTAGGTACGAGCAGTACTTC
14	TRBV11-3	few	.	TRBJ2-5	CASSPGRNQETQYF	TGTGCCAGCAGCCCAGGGCGGAACCAAGAGACCCAGTACTTC
17	TRBV11-1	few	.	TRBJ2-7	CASSPRNPHRYSYEQYF	TGTGCCAGCAGCCCCCGAAATCCACACAGGTACTCCTACGAGCAGTACTTC
16	TRBV5-5	.	.	TRBJ1-4	CASSVRIRGVNEKLFF	TGTGCCAGCAGCGTACGAATCAGGGGAGTTAATGAAAAACTGTTTTTT
16	TRBV9	.	TRBD2	TRBJ2-7	CASSVGSFGGSYEQYF	TGTGCCAGCAGCGTAGGCTCGTTCGGGGGGTCCTACGAGCAGTACTTC
14	TRBV28	.	TRBD2	TRBJ2-7	CASSLAGGLYEQYF	TGTGCCAGCAGTTTAGCGGGAGGGCTGTACGAGCAGTACTTC
14	TRBV9	.	.	TRBJ1-4	CASSVDQGSEKLFF	TGTGCCAGCAGCGTTGATCAGGGGAGTGAAAAACTGTTTTTT